Sequencing of this TCR beta chain was carried out in a study of T cell clonality in common variable immunodeficiency. The protocol was immunoSEQ multiplex PCR, while the TCRdb copy is restricted to in-frame clones and leaves out a portion. The sample counts approximately 75,000 clones, none seen once; the ten largest own approximately 0.8%. Most patients and controls had Caucasian heritage. This clone was seen at least ten times. Antigen unknown. The junction departs from germline at one end; a sequencing error may be responsible. The read terminates 3 residues ahead of where the CDR3 ends, so the germline J gene completes it. Study-wide results and caveats: Authors noted CVID clonality's cause needs subpopulation repertoire sequencing. Fewer TCRbeta clones were shared among CVID subjects than controls.

Germline lookup yields CDR1 SSHAT and CDR2 FNYEAQ (reference sequence). The CDR3 runs 16 residues. This chain connects TRBV7-7 to TRBJ2-3; 14 bases match TRBD2. Sequencing was carried out using peripheral blood mononuclear cells. The sequence was collected from a person aged 18-70 years in good health. The CDR3 loop is CASSPSTSGRADTQYF. The CDR3 DNA, read in part, is TGTGCTAGCAGCCCGTCGACTAGCGGGAGGGCAGATACG.